Detailed here is one TCR beta chain. The antigen remains undetermined. This record comes from a study of T cell responses to AZD1222 COVID-19 vaccine. V was shortened by 4 bases and J by 2 bases, with 12 bases between the two germline ends. This CDR3 spans 14 amino acids. Germline CDR1 and CDR2: SGHVS and FQNEAQ. The assay was immunoSEQ multiplex PCR, and TCRdb's table has in-frame clones only and misses some. This table holds over 110,000 clones, under 90% found once. Study results and limitations: Every sample of the repertoires postdated the peak T cell response. The study identified only five to seven AZD1222 recipients as seropositive at baseline.

This clonotype was sampled from an adult who received the AZD1222 COVID-19 vaccine. Sequencing was performed on peripheral blood, taken 28 days after the second AZD1222 dose. This chain connects TRBV7-8 to TRBJ2-7; possible D gene TRBD1, 5 bases. CDR3 nucleotide sequence: TGTGCCAGCAGCTCCGCCGGACACGCCTACGAGCAGTACTTC. This translates into CASSSAGHAYEQYF.